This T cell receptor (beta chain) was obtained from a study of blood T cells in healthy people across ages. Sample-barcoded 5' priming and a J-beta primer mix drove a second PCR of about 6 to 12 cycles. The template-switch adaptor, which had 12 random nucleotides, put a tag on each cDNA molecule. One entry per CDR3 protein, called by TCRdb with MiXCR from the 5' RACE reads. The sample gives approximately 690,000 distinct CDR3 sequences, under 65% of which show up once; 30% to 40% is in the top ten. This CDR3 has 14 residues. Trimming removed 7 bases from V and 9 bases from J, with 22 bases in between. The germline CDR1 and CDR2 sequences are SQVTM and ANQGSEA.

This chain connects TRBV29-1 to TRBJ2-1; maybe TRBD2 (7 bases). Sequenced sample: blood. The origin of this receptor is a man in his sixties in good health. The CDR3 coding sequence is TGCAGCGCGCAAGAGGGGGGGGGCCCTAGTGAGCAGTTCTTC. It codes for CSAQEGGGPSEQFF.